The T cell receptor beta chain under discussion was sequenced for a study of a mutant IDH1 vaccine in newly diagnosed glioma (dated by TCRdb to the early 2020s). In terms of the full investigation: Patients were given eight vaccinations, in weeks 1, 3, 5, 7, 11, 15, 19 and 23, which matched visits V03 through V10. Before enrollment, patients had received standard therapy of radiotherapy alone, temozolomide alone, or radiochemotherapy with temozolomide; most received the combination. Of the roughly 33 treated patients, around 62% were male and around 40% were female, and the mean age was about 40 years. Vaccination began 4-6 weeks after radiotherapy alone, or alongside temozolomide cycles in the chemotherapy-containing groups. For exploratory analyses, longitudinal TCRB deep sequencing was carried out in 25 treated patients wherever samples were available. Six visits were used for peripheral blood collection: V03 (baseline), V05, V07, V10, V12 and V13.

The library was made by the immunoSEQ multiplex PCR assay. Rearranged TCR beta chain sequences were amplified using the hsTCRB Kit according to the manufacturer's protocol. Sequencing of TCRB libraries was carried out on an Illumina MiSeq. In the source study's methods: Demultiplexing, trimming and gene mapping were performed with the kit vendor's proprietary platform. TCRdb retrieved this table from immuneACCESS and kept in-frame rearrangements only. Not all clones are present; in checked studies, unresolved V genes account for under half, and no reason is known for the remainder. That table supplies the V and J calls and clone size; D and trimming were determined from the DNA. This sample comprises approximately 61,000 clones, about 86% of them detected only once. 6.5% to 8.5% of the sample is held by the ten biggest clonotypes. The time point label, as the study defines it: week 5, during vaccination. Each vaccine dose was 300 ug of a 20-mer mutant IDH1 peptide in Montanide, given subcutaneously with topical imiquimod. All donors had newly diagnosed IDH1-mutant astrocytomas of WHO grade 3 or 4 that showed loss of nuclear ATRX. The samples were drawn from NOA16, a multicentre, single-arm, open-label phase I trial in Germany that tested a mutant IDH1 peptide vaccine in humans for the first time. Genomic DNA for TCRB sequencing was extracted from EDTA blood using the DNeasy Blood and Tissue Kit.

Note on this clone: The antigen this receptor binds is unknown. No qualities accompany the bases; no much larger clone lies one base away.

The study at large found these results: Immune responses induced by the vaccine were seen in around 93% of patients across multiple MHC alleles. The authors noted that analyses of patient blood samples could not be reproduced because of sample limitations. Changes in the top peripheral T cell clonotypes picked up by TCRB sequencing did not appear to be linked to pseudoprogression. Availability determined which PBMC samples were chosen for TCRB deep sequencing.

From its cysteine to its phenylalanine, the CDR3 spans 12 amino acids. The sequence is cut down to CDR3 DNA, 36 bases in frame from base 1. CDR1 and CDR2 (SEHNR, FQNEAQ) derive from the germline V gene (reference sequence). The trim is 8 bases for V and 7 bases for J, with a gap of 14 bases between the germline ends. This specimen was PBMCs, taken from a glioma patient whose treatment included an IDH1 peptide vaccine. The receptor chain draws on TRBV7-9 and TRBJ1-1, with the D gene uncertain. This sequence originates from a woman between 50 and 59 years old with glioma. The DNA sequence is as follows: TGTGCCAGCGGCTCCGGGAGGAGTGAAGCTTTCTTT. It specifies CASGSGRSEAFF.